Each of the 5 T cell receptor beta chains below was sequenced from the same sample in a study of shared T cell receptors in the human thymus. Some clones are missing from TCRdb's copy, which holds only in-frame ones; the method was immunoSEQ multiplex PCR. The table has about 540,000 clones, approximately 80% seen once; the top ten hold roughly 0.013%. This sample also appeared in a second study, on human thymus T cells.

The sequenced sample was thymocytes. These receptors originate from a boy under two years old with a congenital heart defect.

This chain links TRBV6-5 with TRBJ2-7; 9 positions match TRBD2. CDR3 length: 14 amino acids. Germline-derived CDR1 and CDR2 are MNHEY and SVGAGI. V lost 10 bases to trimming and J lost 6 bases; unmatched junction nucleotides: 13. The CDR3 nucleotides are TGTGCCACCAAGTCGCGGGAGGGCCTCTCCGAGCAGTACTTC. It translates to CATKSREGLSEQYF.

This clone was seen a handful of times. V usage is TRBV29-1 and J usage is TRBJ2-2; 13 nucleotides agree with TRBD2. Trimming cost V 5 bases and J 0 bases; bases outside gene matches: 3. CDR3 length equals 16 residues. Germline V gives CDR1 SQVTM, CDR2 ANQGSEA. The CDR3: CSVTGLAGANTGELFF. The CDR3 DNA reads TGCAGCGTTACCGGACTAGCGGGGGCGAACACCGGGGAGCTGTTTTTT.

The gene calls are TRBV19 and TRBJ1-2, with TRBD1 as a possible D gene (6 bases). Trimming left V 7 bases short and J 6 bases short, with 18 bases between. Germline V CDR1 and CDR2: LNHDA, SQIVND (reference sequence). The CDR3 spans 14 residues. CDR3 in DNA: TGTGCCAGTACAACAGTTTCAGGGGTGGATGGCTACACCTTC. This encodes CASTTVSGVDGYTF.

The J gene is TRBJ2-1, the V gene TRBV15, with 12 bases aligning to TRBD2. The CDR3 runs to 20 residues. In germline, CDR1 is LNHNV, CDR2 YYDKDF (reference sequence). J was trimmed by 6 bases and V by 0 bases; bases with no gene match: 15. CDR3 sequence: CATSRDNPSGRARDPNEQFF. In nucleotides, the CDR3 is TGTGCCACCAGCAGAGATAATCCTAGCGGGAGGGCCCGCGATCCCAATGAGCAGTTCTTC.

The chain carries TRBV14 and TRBJ2-5; 7 bases fit TRBD1. The trim removed 2 bases at V and 1 base at J, leaving 7 bases unmatched. Germline assignment: CDR1 SGHDN and CDR2 FVKESK. This CDR3 is 16 amino acids long. CDR3 bases: TGTGCCAGCAGCCAATGGGGACAGCTTTTCCAAGAGACCCAGTACTTC. Its protein product is CASSQWGQLFQETQYF.